The clone carrying this T cell receptor beta chain was seen a few times. What it recognizes is unknown. This sample is part of a study of regulatory T cells in long-lasting Graves disease. Study findings and constraints: Under persistent disease, TRBV28, TRBJ1-2 and TRBJ2-5 were used preferentially.

Arm-PCR with iRepertoire HTBI primers amplified the CDR3 regions for these TCR beta libraries. TCRdb reprocessed the multiplex PCR reads via MiXCR and lists one record per CDR3 protein. The table includes over 350,000 distinct CDR3 sequences, 11% to 15% detected once. As to time point: newly diagnosed GD, antithyroid drugs for less than 3 months. RNA from PBMCs was the source of the TCR library. As a group, patients came from one endocrinology department in Xi'an, China. This CDR3 comprises 15 residues. V was trimmed by 0 bases and J by 2 bases, leaving 10 bases between them. The germline V gene has CDR1 WSHSY and CDR2 SAAADI. A further study also used this sample, focusing on T cells in Graves' hyperthyroidism and ophthalmopathy. Per that paper: An initial round of RT-PCR targeting the TCR CDR3 relied on the HTBI primer set. Ophthalmopathy onset followed model prediction by a median about six months.

The rearrangement uses TRBV10-2 and TRBJ1-2, with D possibly TRBD1 on 6 matching bases. Source: peripheral blood mononuclear cells (PBMCs), taken at new diagnosis, from a patient treated with antithyroid drugs. The source of this sequence is a woman in her forties or fifties with Graves disease. CDR3 loop: CASSESRGHNYGYTF. Written as DNA, the CDR3 is TGCGCCAGCAGTGAGTCCCGGGGGCACAACTATGGCTACACCTTC.